These 20 T cell receptor beta chains were all obtained from the same sample, sequenced in a study of T cell repertoires in cytomegalovirus infection. TCRdb called the reads again in MiXCR, with one record for every CDR3 protein. The profile covers a few hundred thousand distinct CDR3 sequences, with 22% appearing a single time and about 20% taken by the ten largest. The sample taken for sequencing was CD8+ T cells from PBMCs. The source is a human donor in good health (CMV status not recorded). Some clones in this sample may be carry-over from other donors' samples.

This clonotype was detected only a few times. V is TRBV4-1 and J is TRBJ1-5; possible D gene TRBD1, 5 bases. Germline assignment: CDR1 MGHRA and CDR2 YSYEKL. The CDR3 is 15 residues long. V lost 6 bases, J lost 0 bases, and 12 bases lay in between. The CDR3 nucleotides read TGCGCCAGCAGGGGGACTCTTACTAGCAATCAGCCCCAGCATTTT. As protein: CASRGTLTSNQPQHF.

The rearrangement uses TRBV2 and TRBJ2-1; 15 nucleotides agree with TRBD2. V lost 8 bases, J lost 7 bases, and 6 bases stayed unmatched. Germline V lookup: CDR1 SNHLY, CDR2 FYNNEI. The CDR3 length is 15 residues. CDR3 in DNA: TGTGCCAGCGGGGGGACTAGCGGGGGGATGAATGAGCAGTTCTTC. Encoded protein: CASGGTSGGMNEQFF.

The sample holds many counts of this clonotype. This chain joins TRBV7-8 and TRBJ2-3; D may be TRBD1 or TRBD2 (5 bases each). The V end lost 7 bases, the J end lost 8 bases, and 10 bases lay between the germline ends. Germline assignment: CDR1 SGHVS and CDR2 FQNEAQ. This CDR3 spans 11 amino acids. For the CDR3, the DNA is TGTGCCAGCACCGTAGGGACTACGCAGTATTTT. Translation gives CASTVGTTQYF.

This clonotype has ten or more counts. V usage is TRBV7-2 and J usage is TRBJ2-4; a weak D match, TRBD2 (5 bases). Trimming took off 1 base at V and 3 bases at J, with 16 bases between the two ends. The CDR3 is 17 residues long. From germline, CDR1 is SGHTA and CDR2 FQGNSA. CDR3 in DNA: TGTGCCAGCAGCTTAGGCCTCCATCGGGATAGCAAAAACATTCAGTACTTC. Protein product: CASSLGLHRDSKNIQYF. Full variable domain (rest looked up from reference TRBV7-2 and TRBJ2-4): GAGVSQSPSNKVTEKGKDVELRCDPISGHTALYWYRQSLGQGLEFLIYFQGNSAPDKSGLPSDRFSAERTGGSVSTLTIQRTQQEDSAVYLCASSLGLHRDSKNIQYFGAGTRLSVL.

The chain links TRBV20-1 to TRBJ2-2, with a weak D call TRBD1 (5 bases). Looked up from germline, CDR1 is DFQATT and CDR2 is SNEGSKA (reference sequence). This CDR3 contains 16 residues. Trimming removed 0 bases at V and 1 base at J, with 12 bases between. The CDR3 protein is CSARDQGNENTGELFF. Written as DNA, the CDR3 is TGCAGTGCTAGAGATCAGGGCAATGAGAACACCGGGGAGCTGTTTTTT.

V gene TRBV27 combines with J gene TRBJ2-3, with D unclear. Germline assignment: CDR1 MNHEY and CDR2 SMNVEV (reference sequence). The CDR3 loop spans 13 amino acids. V lost 10 bases and J lost 0, with 11 bases in between. The CDR3 coding sequence is TGTGCCATCCAATCTGTTAGCACAGATACGCAGTATTTT. The encoded protein is CAIQSVSTDTQYF.

This clonotype was seen repeatedly, ten times or more. V and J are TRBV7-2 and TRBJ2-7; D gene ambiguous. CDR3 length: 15 amino acids. Germline assignment: CDR1 SGHTA and CDR2 FQGNSA. V was clipped by 6 bases and J by 6 bases, with 21 bases between them. This chain's CDR3 is CASSPNNGVRREQYF. The CDR3 DNA reads as TGTGCCAGCAGTCCCAACAATGGGGTTCGGCGCGAGCAGTACTTC.

This clonotype was counted between two and nine times. This sequence joins TRBV12-3 or TRBV12-4 and TRBJ1-1, with D unresolved. The length of the CDR3 is 14 residues. The V end was cut by 1 base, the J end by 4 bases, with 10 bases between. Written as DNA, the CDR3 is TGTGCCAGCAGTTTAGGGGAGTGGGTCACTGAAGCTTTCTTT. This sequence encodes CASSLGEWVTEAFF.

This clonotype has at least ten counts. The chain is built from TRBV12-3 or TRBV12-4 and TRBJ1-1; D is possibly TRBD1 (6 bases). This CDR3 is built from 17 residues. Trimming stripped 6 bases from V and 0 bases from J, with 20 bases between. In nucleotides, the CDR3 is TGTGCCAGCAGGCCCTCCCCGGGGGGCGCGATGAACACTGAAGCTTTCTTT. Protein product: CASRPSPGGAMNTEAFF.

A word on this clonotype: The junction departs from germline at one end; a sequencing error may be responsible. The chain combines TRBV7-8 with TRBJ2-3; D assignment may be TRBD1 or TRBD2 (5 bases each). The CDR3 has 18 residues. CDR1 SGHVS and CDR2 FQNEAQ come from the germline V gene. DNA for the CDR3: TGTGCCAGCAGCTTAAGGGGACGGCTGGGGATTAACACAGGTACGCAGTATTTT. This translates into CASSLRGRLGINTGTQYF. Supplemented by reference TRBV7-8 and TRBJ2-3, the full variable domain reads GAGVSQSPRYKVAKRGQDVALRCDPISGHVSLFWYQQALGQGPEFLTYFQNEAQLDKSGLPSDRFFAERPEGSVSTLKIQRTQQEDSAVYLCASSLRGRLGINTGTQYFGPGTRLTVL.

The table lists this clonotype with a count of one. The rearrangement links TRBV7-9 to TRBJ2-1; 13 bases match TRBD2. V trimming: 3 bases; J trimming: 6 bases; junction bases outside the gene matches: 5. The CDR3 runs 16 residues. Germline lookup yields CDR1 SEHNR and CDR2 FQNEAQ (reference sequence). The CDR3 DNA reads as TGTGCCAGCAGCTTCCCGACTAGCGGGGGGACCAATGAGCAGTTCTTC. Its protein is CASSFPTSGGTNEQFF.

This clonotype was picked up many times. V usage is TRBV3-1 and J usage is TRBJ2-2; 13 bases match TRBD2. With 1 base clipped from V and 7 bases from J, the junction kept 6 bases outside the gene matches. This CDR3 spans 17 amino acids. Germline V gene data show CDR1 as LGHDT and CDR2 as YNNKEL (reference sequence). In nucleotides, the CDR3 is TGTGCCAGCAGCCAAGCCTCCGGACTAGCGGGGGACGGGGAGCTGTTTTTT. This sequence encodes CASSQASGLAGDGELFF.

This clonotype has just a few counts. The V and J genes are TRBV12-3 or TRBV12-4 and TRBJ2-5; TRBD2 matches at 11 bases. The CDR3 totals 14 residues. V was pared by 6 bases and J by 5 bases, with 5 bases of the junction left unmatched. The CDR3 spells CASRVAGGRETQYF. The CDR3 DNA is TGTGCCAGCAGGGTAGCGGGGGGGCGGGAGACCCAGTACTTC.

This clonotype was found a few times. The chain uses TRBV11-2 and TRBJ2-7, with TRBD2 as a possible D gene (6 bases). This CDR3 contains 19 residues. Trimming removed 2 bases at V and 0 bases at J, with 23 bases between. CDR1 is SGHAT and CDR2 is FQNNGV in the germline V gene. In nucleotides, the CDR3 is TGTGCCAGCAGCTTAAACTTGGGCCTCGGCGCGGGGACCTCCTACGAGCAGTACTTC. Protein product: CASSLNLGLGAGTSYEQYF.

The gene calls are TRBV20-1 and TRBJ2-2; 9 nucleotides align to TRBD2. The CDR3 runs to 16 residues. Germline trimming cut 4 bases from V and 7 bases from J; bases unmatched to any gene: 13. Germline-derived CDR1 and CDR2 are DFQATT and SNEGSKA (reference sequence). In nucleotides, the CDR3 is TGCAGTGCTAAAGCCGGGACTAGCCGTTTCGGCGGGGAGCTGTTTTTT. Translated: CSAKAGTSRFGGELFF.

This rearrangement joins TRBV29-1 to TRBJ2-5; the D gene is possibly TRBD2 (5 bases). Trimming cost V 4 bases and J 5 bases, with 14 bases left between them. This CDR3 is 13 amino acids long. Per the germline V gene, CDR1 is SQVTM and CDR2 is ANQGSEA. CDR3 in DNA: TGCAGCGTTGGGGTGGACCCGGGGGAGACCCAGTACTTC. Translating gives CSVGVDPGETQYF.

This clonotype was found a few times. The chain has TRBV7-9 and TRBJ2-6, with TRBD1 matching 7 bases. In germline, CDR1 is SEHNR, CDR2 FQNEAQ (reference sequence). V was clipped by 4 bases and J by 4 bases; unmatched bases: 16. This CDR3 contains 19 residues. CDR3 in DNA: TGTGCCAGCAGCTCAAGCCGGGACAGACAGTTACCAGGGGCCAACGTCCTGACTTTC. Translated, it gives CASSSSRDRQLPGANVLTF.

The chain uses TRBV25-1 and TRBJ1-1; D gene uncertain. CDR3 length equals 12 residues. Germline V lookup: CDR1 MGHDK, CDR2 SYGVNS. Trimming removed 10 bases from V and 1 base from J, with 10 bases in between. Written as DNA, the CDR3 is TGTGCCACCCGGTGGGGGAACACTGAAGCTTTCTTT. Residues: CATRWGNTEAFF.

This clonotype has a handful of counts. The V and J genes are TRBV4-1 and TRBJ2-3; 9 bases line up with TRBD1. This CDR3 region has 13 residues. The trim removed 4 bases at V and 7 bases at J, leaving 3 bases unmatched. CDR1 and CDR2 (germline): MGHRA, YSYEKL. The CDR3 DNA follows: TGCGCCAGCAGCCGGACAGGGGATTATACGCAGTATTTT. Its protein product is CASSRTGDYTQYF.

This clonotype was counted ten times or more. The V and J genes are TRBV7-2 and TRBJ2-1; 13 bases map to TRBD2. The junction had 5 bases not matched to a gene; V was cut back by 1 base and J by 5 bases. Germline values: CDR1 SGHTA, CDR2 FQGNSA. The CDR3 spans 17 residues. The CDR3 DNA follows: TGTGCCAGCAGCTTAGGGGGGACTAGCGGGGCCAACAATGAGCAGTTCTTC. Protein sequence: CASSLGGTSGANNEQFF.